This TCR beta chain originates from a study of blood T cell repertoires in COVID-19. The CDR3 totals 16 residues. The J segment lost 5 bases and the V segment lost 1 base, leaving 9 bases of the junction unmatched. The germline CDR1 and CDR2 sequences are SGHAT and FQDESV (reference sequence). TCRdb keeps only in-frame clones here, not all; method: immunoSEQ multiplex PCR. Among about 160,000 clones listed, 85% were seen once. The source of this sequence is a human donor with acute or convalescent COVID-19. The donor label of this sample is uncertain. The rearrangement joins TRBV11-1 to TRBJ2-3; 7 nucleotides line up with TRBD1. The sample comprised peripheral blood. CDR3 nucleotides: TGTGCCAGCAGCTTAGGAACGAGGGGGCCAGGAGATACGCAGTATTTT. Protein: CASSLGTRGPGDTQYF.